Shown below are 20 T cell receptor beta chains from a single sample sequenced in a study of shared clonotypes between healthy human individuals. Data came from immunoSEQ multiplex PCR; TCRdb stores just in-frame clones and leaves some out. The table has some 800,000 clones, roughly 92% seen once. Naive CD8 cells lacked CD45RO and underwent positive selection for CCR7, leaving out terminally differentiated effector memory CD45RA+ cells. Material: naive CD8+ T cells sorted from blood. The receptors were gathered from a man younger than 40 in good health.

This clone has more than one count but fewer than ten. The J gene is TRBJ2-3, the V gene TRBV27; 11 bases map to TRBD2. The CDR3 has 16 amino acids. Germline V gives CDR1 MNHEY, CDR2 SMNVEV (reference sequence). V trimming: 2 bases; J trimming: 2 bases; junction bases outside the gene matches: 3. CDR3 DNA sequence: TGTGCCAGCAGTTTACTAGCGGGAGGCCCCACAGATACGCAGTATTTT. It specifies CASSLLAGGPTDTQYF.

The chain employs TRBV27 and TRBJ2-1; maybe TRBD2 (6 bases). CDR1 MNHEY and CDR2 SMNVEV come from the germline V gene (reference sequence). CDR3 length equals 15 residues. Trimming left V 8 bases short and J 2 bases short, with 16 bases between. The CDR3 nucleotides are TGTGCCAGCGGGGAAACTTGGGGGGCCTACAATGAGCAGTTCTTC. Its protein product is CASGETWGAYNEQFF.

The genes are TRBV7-9 and TRBJ2-7, with 9 bases matching TRBD1. CDR1 SEHNR and CDR2 FQNEAQ come from the germline V gene (reference sequence). The CDR3 loop spans 15 amino acids. The V gene end was trimmed by 6 bases and the J gene end by 8 bases; junction bases not matched to a gene: 14. CDR3 region: CASSSRGQGIVQQYF. DNA for the CDR3: TGTGCCAGCAGTTCCAGGGGACAGGGTATCGTACAGCAGTACTTC. The variable domain in full, completed from reference TRBV7-9 and TRBJ2-7, reads DTGVSQNPRHKITKRGQNVTFRCDPISEHNRLYWYRQTLGQGPEFLTYFQNEAQLEKSRLLSDRFSAERPKGSFSTLEIQRTEQGDSAMYLCASSSRGQGIVQQYFGPGTRLTVT.

The chain carries TRBV7-9 and TRBJ1-2, with TRBD1 as a possible D gene (6 bases). The CDR3 totals 18 residues. V was trimmed by 2 bases and J by 4 bases, leaving 23 bases between them. Germline V CDR1 and CDR2: SEHNR, FQNEAQ (reference sequence). The CDR3 DNA is TGTGCCAGCAGCTTATGGGTCGCAGGGGAGGACCCCAGCTATGGCTACACCTTC. Protein: CASSLWVAGEDPSYGYTF.

The chain combines TRBV27 with TRBJ2-7; D possibly corresponds to TRBD1 (5 bases). This CDR3 spans 12 amino acids. Germline values: CDR1 MNHEY, CDR2 SMNVEV (reference sequence). Trimming shortened V by 4 bases and J by 5 bases, and 9 bases separated the two germline ends. Written as DNA, the CDR3 is TGTGCCAGCAGTTCACAGGTGAACGAGCAGTACTTC. This encodes CASSSQVNEQYF.

On this clone itself: Within the sample, other DNA sequences also encode this same CDR3. The chain links TRBV27 to TRBJ2-1; D remains unclear. Germline values: CDR1 MNHEY, CDR2 SMNVEV (reference sequence). This CDR3 contains 11 residues. Trimming removed 5 bases at V and 8 bases at J, with 7 bases between. The CDR3 protein is CASSLGDEQFF. The CDR3 DNA reads TGTGCCAGCAGTCTTGGTGATGAGCAGTTCTTC.

The rearrangement uses TRBV5-1 and TRBJ2-3, with TRBD1 matching over 10 bases. The V gene's germline CDR1 is SGHRS and CDR2 YFSETQ. Germline trimming cut 3 bases from V and 3 bases from J; bases unmatched to any gene: 10. CDR3 length: 17 residues. DNA of the CDR3: TGCGCCAGCAGCTCAACGCCCCAGGACAGGGGGACAGATACGCAGTATTTT. Translating it yields CASSSTPQDRGTDTQYF.

This rearrangement joins TRBV27 to TRBJ2-3; 8 nucleotides agree with TRBD2. The CDR3 has 17 residues. CDR1 and CDR2 (germline): MNHEY, SMNVEV (reference sequence). Germline trimming cut 5 bases from V and 6 bases from J; bases unmatched to any gene: 16. As DNA, the CDR3 is TGTGCCAGCAGTCTCTTGGGAGCGGGAGAACCCGCGGATACGCAGTATTTT. The encoded protein is CASSLLGAGEPADTQYF.

The genes are TRBV27 and TRBJ1-1; no clear D gene. The CDR3 has 17 residues. Trimming stripped 7 bases from V and 1 base from J, with 22 bases between. Germline values: CDR1 MNHEY, CDR2 SMNVEV (reference sequence). CDR3 sequence: CASTLIKGPPGNTEAFF. In DNA, the CDR3 is TGTGCCAGCACTCTTATTAAAGGGCCCCCGGGGAACACTGAAGCTTTCTTT.

The chain joins TRBV9 to TRBJ2-1; D gene ambiguous. The germline CDR1 and CDR2 sequences are SGDLS and YYNGEE. The CDR3 is 17 residues long. V shed 4 bases and J shed 0 bases, with 17 bases lying between them. The CDR3, as DNA: TGTGCCAGCAGCCCAACATTATCACCCAGCTCCTACAATGAGCAGTTCTTC. Translating it yields CASSPTLSPSSYNEQFF.

This chain joins TRBV5-1 and TRBJ2-7; no definite D call. Per the germline V gene, CDR1 is SGHRS and CDR2 is YFSETQ. V lost 0 bases and J lost 3, with 10 bases in between. The CDR3 loop spans 14 amino acids. The CDR3 nucleotides are TGCGCCAGCAGCTTGGCCGACGGTTACTACGAGCAGTACTTC. Translation gives CASSLADGYYEQYF.

This chain joins TRBV19 and TRBJ2-7; the match to TRBD1 covers 8 bases. Germline V gene data show CDR1 as LNHDA and CDR2 as SQIVND (reference sequence). Trimming took 5 bases from V and 4 from J; bases not matched to a gene: 13. The CDR3 is 16 residues long. The CDR3 DNA sequence: TGTGCCAGTAGTCCCCCGGGACAGGTGAGGTCATACGAGCAGTACTTC. It is translated as CASSPPGQVRSYEQYF.

The chain uses TRBV27 and TRBJ2-7; TRBD2 matches at 9 bases. Germline V lookup: CDR1 MNHEY, CDR2 SMNVEV (reference sequence). The CDR3 loop spans 16 amino acids. The V segment lost 5 bases and the J segment 2 bases; nucleotides outside the gene matches: 10. The CDR3 protein is CASSIFAGGSAYEQYF. The CDR3 nucleotides read TGTGCCAGCAGTATCTTTGCGGGAGGGTCGGCCTACGAGCAGTACTTC.

The V gene is TRBV14, the J gene TRBJ2-3; perhaps TRBD2 as D (5 bases). Per germline, CDR1 SGHDN and CDR2 FVKESK. V was clipped by 4 bases and J by 10 bases, with 15 bases between them. There are 13 residues in the CDR3. CDR3 protein: CASSPHGSEPQYF. The CDR3 DNA sequence: TGTGCCAGCAGCCCCCATGGTAGCGAGCCGCAGTATTTT.

The chain links TRBV4-2 to TRBJ2-5; weak D call: TRBD2 (5 bases). This CDR3 is 15 amino acids long. Germline CDR1 reads LGHNA; CDR2 reads YNFKEQ. V was cut by 4 bases and J by 2 bases, with 14 bases left in between. The CDR3 protein is CASSLWMTGQETQYF. The CDR3 DNA reads TGTGCCAGCAGCCTATGGATGACGGGACAAGAGACCCAGTACTTC.

V usage is TRBV5-1 and J usage is TRBJ2-3, with D perhaps TRBD1 (5 bases). Trimming pared 5 bases from V and 0 bases from J, leaving 13 bases between. The germline V gene has CDR1 SGHRS and CDR2 YFSETQ. The CDR3 is 15 amino acids. CDR3 sequence reads: CASRAGDRSTDTQYF. CDR3 nucleotides: TGCGCCAGCAGGGCCGGAGACAGAAGCACAGATACGCAGTATTTT.

This rearrangement joins TRBV27 to TRBJ2-6, with D tentatively TRBD1 (5 bases). V gave up 1 base and J gave up 2 bases, with 15 bases separating them. Per the germline V gene, CDR1 is MNHEY and CDR2 is SMNVEV (reference sequence). CDR3 length equals 18 residues. For the CDR3, the DNA is TGTGCCAGCAGTTTATGGGTACCAGGGTCCCCTGGGGCCAACGTCCTGACTTTC. It yields the protein CASSLWVPGSPGANVLTF.

The rearrangement joins TRBV7-9 to TRBJ2-7, with 10 bases fitting TRBD2. In germline, CDR1 is SEHNR, CDR2 FQNEAQ (reference sequence). This CDR3 spans 17 amino acids. Trimming at V came to 5 bases and at J to 3 bases, leaving 13 bases not matched to a gene. The CDR3 spells CASSRAGFGTSDYEQYF. DNA of the CDR3: TGTGCCAGCAGCCGAGCCGGGTTCGGGACTAGCGACTACGAGCAGTACTTC.

The chain employs TRBV6-1 and TRBJ2-7, with a possible D match to TRBD2 (7 bases). Germline CDR1 is MNHNS and CDR2 is SASEGT. This CDR3 is built from 13 residues. V dropped 3 bases and J dropped 5 bases, with 11 bases sitting between them. CDR3 coding DNA: TGTGCCAGCAGTGATAGGGGGGGTAACGAGCAGTACTTC. It yields the protein CASSDRGGNEQYF.

The gene calls are TRBV6-1 and TRBJ1-5; D is possibly TRBD1 (6 bases). Trimming pared 2 bases from V and 3 bases from J, leaving 14 bases between. Germline CDR1 and CDR2: MNHNS and SASEGT. The CDR3 spans 16 residues. In DNA, the CDR3 is TGTGCCAGCAGTGAACCTGTGACAGGCCACAATCAGCCCCAGCATTTT. This translates into CASSEPVTGHNQPQHF.